A selection of T cell receptor beta chains follows, all from one sample in a study of T cells in Graves' hyperthyroidism and ophthalmopathy. From the multiplex PCR reads, TCRdb called clonotypes with MiXCR, one entry per CDR3 protein. The sample lists hundreds of thousands of distinct CDR3 sequences; about 22% were seen once. The source material was blood. The receptors stem from a woman in her 70s with Graves' ophthalmopathy. CDR3s include the opening cysteine and the closing phenylalanine or tryptophan. The order of the fields is V gene, J gene, D gene, clone size, CDR3 DNA, CDR3 protein. D genes are given only for firm matches. A row's size may be missing; if present it is once, few, many or a size class.

>TRBV12-3/TRBV12-4|TRBJ1-1|.|.
TGTGCCAGCAGTTTAATTATGAACACTGAAGCTTTCTTT
CASSLIMNTEAFF
>TRBV7-7|TRBJ2-1|.|.
TGTGCTAGCAGCTTCCATCCCTACGGACTCGAGGATGAGCAGTTCTTC
CASSFHPYGLEDEQFF
>TRBV10-3|TRBJ2-7|.|.
TGTGCCATCAGTGACGACCTCTACGAGCAGTACTTC
CAISDDLYEQYF
>TRBV19|TRBJ2-1|.|few
TGTGCCAGTAGTAACCTGGGTAGGAATGAGCAGTTCTTC
CASSNLGRNEQFF
>TRBV27|TRBJ2-7|TRBD1|.
TGTGCCAGCAGCCGGACAGGGCCGAGGGAGCAGTACTTC
CASSRTGPREQYF
>TRBV10-3|TRBJ1-5|TRBD1|.
TGTGCCATCAGTGATTACCCGGGACAGGGGATTCCTCAGCCCCAGCATTTT
CAISDYPGQGIPQPQHF
>TRBV11-2|TRBJ1-3|.|many
TGTGCCAGCAGCTCGACACAGACTGGAAACACCATATATTTT
CASSSTQTGNTIYF
>TRBV5-1|TRBJ2-5|.|.
TGCGCCAGCCGAACTTCGAACGGAAGCAGGGGGGGAGAGACCCAGTACTTC
CASRTSNGSRGGETQYF
>TRBV5-1|TRBJ2-1|TRBD2|.
TGCGCCAGCAGTTCTAGCGGGATAGGAGAGCAGTTCTTC
CASSSSGIGEQFF
>TRBV6-5|TRBJ1-1|TRBD1|many
TGTGCCAGCAGTTACGGACAGGTGAACACTGAAGCTTTCTTT
CASSYGQVNTEAFF
>TRBV27|TRBJ2-5|.|.
TGTGCCAGCAGTTTGAGTTGGGTCCGGCAAGAGACCCAGTACTTC
CASSLSWVRQETQYF
>TRBV28|TRBJ1-1|.|many
TGTGCCAGCAGTTCCTGGACGGAAAACACTGAAGCTTTCTTT
CASSSWTENTEAFF
>TRBV12-3/TRBV12-4|TRBJ2-1|TRBD2|many
TGTGCCAGCAGGGTGTCTAGCGGGAGCAATGAGCAGTTCTTC
CASRVSSGSNEQFF
>TRBV7-2|TRBJ1-5|.|.
TGTGCCAGCAGCTTAAGCCTAGGACTGTACAATCAGCCCCAGCATTTT
CASSLSLGLYNQPQHF
>TRBV6-5|TRBJ2-2|TRBD2|few
TGTGCCAGCAGTTTCGGACTAGCGTCGAACACCGGGGAGCTGTTTTTT
CASSFGLASNTGELFF
>TRBV5-1|TRBJ2-7|TRBD1|many
TGCGCCAGCAGCCTCGGACAGGGGGCTATCGACGAGCAGTACTTC
CASSLGQGAIDEQYF
>TRBV7-2|TRBJ1-5|TRBD1|.
TGTGCCAGCAGCAGACAGGGTCCCCAGCATTTT
CASSRQGPQHF
>TRBV30|TRBJ1-6|.|.
TGTGCCTGGAGTGTATGGCAGGGTCTGGGTTCACCCCTCCACTTT
CAWSVWQGLGSPLHF
>TRBV5-6|TRBJ1-2|.|many
TGTGCCAGCAGCTTGGGTGGGGCAGGGCAAGGCTACACCTTC
CASSLGGAGQGYTF
>TRBV5-1|TRBJ2-5|.|few
TGCGCCAGCAGCTGGGTGCCCCAGAACAGAATCCAAGAGACCCAGTACTTC
CASSWVPQNRIQETQYF
>TRBV12-5|TRBJ2-2|.|many
TGTGCTAGTGGTTTGGTACCTGGTAGCGAAAACACCGGGGAGCTGTTTTTT
CASGLVPGSENTGELFF
>TRBV11-2|TRBJ2-5|TRBD1|.
TGTGCCAGCAGCTTATCAGGGACAGTATACAAATCTGAGACCCAGTACTTC
CASSLSGTVYKSETQYF
>TRBV6-2/TRBV6-3|TRBJ1-1|TRBD1|few
TGTGCCAGCAGTGACTCGACAGGGGGCCTTAGTGAAGCTTTCTTT
CASSDSTGGLSEAFF